One sample yielded the 25 T cell receptor beta chains listed below, sequenced in a study of blood T cells in healthy people across ages. PCR was performed a second time for roughly 6 to 12 cycles using a sample-barcoded 5' primer and a J-beta primer mix. TCRdb reprocessed the 5' RACE reads via MiXCR and lists one record per CDR3 protein. This sample has about 670,000 distinct CDR3 sequences, with 52% found just once. The source material was blood. The source is a woman older than 75 in good health.

This clonotype has just a few counts. A much larger clone lies a single base off, so this may be a read error. The chain recombines TRBV5-6 with TRBJ2-5; D could derive from TRBD1 or TRBD2 (5 bases each). This CDR3 region has 15 residues. Deletions cut 1 base from V and 11 bases from J, with 21 bases between. Germline V lookup: CDR1 SGHDT, CDR2 YYEEEE. The CDR3 nucleotides are TGTGCCAGCAGCTTGTTCGGCCTCCGGGACCTTGAGCAGTACTTC. Its protein product is CASSLFGLRDLEQYF.

This chain connects TRBV24-1 to TRBJ2-1, with D possibly being TRBD1 (6 bases). Germline loops: CDR1 KGHDR, CDR2 SFDVKD. The V gene lost 8 bases and the J gene lost 4 bases, with 11 bases spanning the gap. CDR3 length: 13 residues. The CDR3 here is CATTGTPYNEQFF. The CDR3 nucleotides read TGTGCCACCACCGGGACACCATACAATGAGCAGTTCTTC.

In DNA, the CDR3 is TGCGCCAGCAGCTTGGACCAGGGGGTCATCTCTAACTATGGCTACACCTTC. Its translation is CASSLDQGVISNYGYTF. V usage is TRBV5-1 and J usage is TRBJ1-2; 7 nucleotides agree with TRBD1. Germline V gene lookup returns CDR1 SGHRS and CDR2 YFSETQ. V dropped 0 bases and J dropped 0; count of bases not matched to a gene: 8. The CDR3 is made up of 17 amino acids. The entire variable domain, with the rest obtained from reference TRBV5-1 and TRBJ1-2, is as follows: KAGVTQTPRYLIKTRGQQVTLSCSPISGHRSVSWYQQTPGQGLQFLFEYFSETQRNKGNFPGRFSGRQFSNSRSEMNVSTLELGDSALYLCASSLDQGVISNYGYTFGSGTRLTVV.

This clonotype was found many times. V gene TRBV29-1 combines with J gene TRBJ2-7; 8 bases fit TRBD2. J was trimmed by 0 bases and V by 5 bases; bases with no gene match: 15. The CDR3 runs 17 residues. CDR1 is SQVTM and CDR2 is ANQGSEA in the germline V gene. Here the CDR3 DNA reads TGCAGCGTTTCCCAGGGGTTTACTAGCGGAGGCTCCTACGAGCAGTACTTC. Translating it yields CSVSQGFTSGGSYEQYF.

V gene TRBV5-1 combines with J gene TRBJ1-1; TRBD1 matches at 7 bases. This CDR3 region has 16 residues. V shed 2 bases and J 6 bases; nucleotides not matched to a gene: 13. CDR1 is SGHRS, CDR2 YFSETQ, per germline. CDR3 residues: CASSFQGVGRMAEAFF. CDR3 nucleotides: TGCGCCAGCAGCTTCCAGGGGGTAGGGAGGATGGCTGAAGCTTTCTTT.

This clonotype came up many times. The chain couples TRBV5-1 to TRBJ2-3; D may correspond to TRBD1 or TRBD2 (6 bases each). V was trimmed by 3 bases and J by 4 bases, leaving 18 bases between them. The CDR3 is 16 residues long. CDR1 is SGHRS and CDR2 is YFSETQ in the germline V gene. In nucleotides, the CDR3 is TGCGCCAGCAGCTCGGGACTGGCAGAGGGGGCAGATACGCAGTATTTT. Translation: CASSSGLAEGADTQYF.

The chain employs TRBV6-4 and TRBJ2-4; 7 positions agree with TRBD1. The J call is in doubt because the DNA end fits TRBJ2-5 better. The germline V gene encodes CDR1 MRHNA and CDR2 SNTAGT. This CDR3 spans 15 amino acids. The CDR3 DNA follows: TGTGCCAGCACCCACAGGGGAATAAGAGTAGAGACCCAGTACTTC. This translates into CASTHRGIRVETQYF.

In this sample, this clonotype turned up many times. Here the CDR3 DNA reads TGTGCCACCAGTTCCTTCAGCGGCTACACCTTC. It codes for CATSSFSGYTF. V is TRBV24-1 and J is TRBJ1-2, with D hard to call. Germline CDR1 is KGHDR and CDR2 is SFDVKD. The CDR3 consists of 11 residues. Trimming shortened V by 6 bases and J by 8 bases, and 9 bases separated the two germline ends.

In this sample, this clonotype turned up a few times. This rearrangement joins TRBV6-2 or TRBV6-3 to TRBJ2-3; D gene uncertain. The CDR3 contains 17 residues. Trimming shortened V by 2 bases and J by 0 bases, and 15 bases separated the two germline ends. Germline-derived CDR1 and CDR2 are MNHEY and SVGEGT. The chain's CDR3 is CASSYPSRSSSTDTQYF. CDR3 DNA sequence: TGTGCCAGCAGTTACCCGTCTAGGTCCTCTAGCACAGATACGCAGTATTTT.

In regard to this clonotype: A read error may be the cause here, since a much bigger clone is one base away. V is TRBV5-1 and J is TRBJ2-7; D may be TRBD2 (7 bases). Germline assignment: CDR1 SGHRS and CDR2 YFSETQ. V was trimmed by 0 bases and J by 3 bases, leaving 16 bases between them. The CDR3 has 16 amino acids. The CDR3 nucleotides are TGCGCCAGCAGCTTGGGAGGGGGGGAGAGCAGCTACGAGCAGTACTTC. Residues: CASSLGGGESSYEQYF.

The gene calls are TRBV7-2 and TRBJ2-1; D possibly matches TRBD1 or TRBD2 (5 bases each). Trimming pared 5 bases from V and 5 bases from J, leaving 16 bases between. CDR1 is SGHTA and CDR2 is FQGNSA in the germline V gene. The CDR3 extends over 15 amino acids. Here the CDR3 reads CASSVMGRRDNEQFF. The CDR3 coding sequence is TGTGCCAGCAGCGTAATGGGACGTCGGGACAATGAGCAGTTCTTC.

This clonotype was observed many times. The V call is TRBV9, the J call TRBJ2-1, with TRBD2 as a possible D gene (6 bases). The germline gives CDR1 SGDLS, CDR2 YYNGEE. The CDR3 runs to 13 residues. V lost 4 bases, J lost 7 bases, and 12 bases lay in between. The CDR3: CASSQQLANEQFF. The CDR3 bases are TGTGCCAGCAGCCAACAACTAGCTAATGAGCAGTTCTTC.

This clonotype was detected ten times or more. The V and J genes are TRBV14 and TRBJ2-1; D possibly corresponds to TRBD1 (5 bases). The germline V gene has CDR1 SGHDN and CDR2 FVKESK. This CDR3 has 16 residues. V was trimmed by 2 bases and J by 0 bases, leaving 11 bases between them. CDR3 in amino acids: CASSQRRTSSYNEQFF. The CDR3 bases are TGTGCCAGCAGCCAACGAAGGACAAGCTCCTACAATGAGCAGTTCTTC.

This clonotype was seen many times. The chain joins TRBV4-2 to TRBJ2-3; D is possibly TRBD1 (6 bases). The CDR3 length is 16 residues. V lost 4 bases to trimming and J lost 0 bases, with 14 bases between them. Germline V gene data show CDR1 as LGHNA and CDR2 as YNFKEQ. Here the CDR3 DNA reads TGTGCCAGCAGCCCTACCGGGACAACTAGCACAGATACGCAGTATTTT. Translated: CASSPTGTTSTDTQYF.

Notes on this clonotype: Possible read error: a much larger clone is one base away. The chain is built from TRBV3-1 and TRBJ2-3; D gene unclear. This CDR3 spans 12 amino acids. Germline V lookup: CDR1 LGHDT, CDR2 YNNKEL (reference sequence). Trimming left V 1 base short and J 10 bases short, with 9 bases between. The CDR3 DNA sequence: TGTGCCAGCAGCCAAGTCCAGGACCCGCAGTATTTT. It codes for CASSQVQDPQYF.

This clonotype was observed a few times. V gene TRBV2 combines with J gene TRBJ1-1, with D uncertain. The length of the CDR3 is 13 residues. V was pared by 2 bases and J by 9 bases, with 13 bases between. Looked up from germline, CDR1 is SNHLY and CDR2 is FYNNEI. The CDR3, as DNA: TGTGCCAGCAGTGAACGGGAAGAACTCAAAGCTTTCTTT. Translating it yields CASSEREELKAFF.

In regard to this clonotype: A much larger clone is a single base away; this may be a read error. V gene TRBV20-1 combines with J gene TRBJ2-4; 8 bases are shared with TRBD2. The J call is uncertain, as TRBJ2-7 better fits the DNA end. Germline V gene lookup returns CDR1 DFQATT and CDR2 SNEGSKA (reference sequence). The CDR3 runs to 14 residues. CDR3 sequence: CSAAIAGSTYEQYF. The DNA for the CDR3 is TGCAGTGCTGCCATAGCGGGAAGCACCTACGAGCAGTACTTC.

To note about this clonotype: A much larger clone sits a single nucleotide away, making a read error possible. The rearrangement links TRBV24-1 to TRBJ2-3; 8 bases fit TRBD2. The germline gives CDR1 KGHDR, CDR2 SFDVKD. This CDR3 is built from 15 residues. The CDR3 spells CATSLSGSLADMQYF. CDR3 nucleotides: TGTGCCACCAGTCTGAGCGGGAGTTTGGCAGATATGCAGTATTTT.

A word on this clonotype: This clone may be a read error of a much larger clone one base away. The chain couples TRBV2 to TRBJ2-1; D is undetermined. The tail of the sequence fits TRBJ2-7 better, so the J call may be wrong. Germline values: CDR1 SNHLY, CDR2 FYNNEI. CDR3 size: 11 residues. The chain's CDR3 is CASKIYNEQYF. The CDR3 region has the DNA TGTGCCAGCAAAATTTACAATGAGCAGTACTTC.

The chain uses TRBV15 and TRBJ1-2; no clear D gene. The V gene's germline CDR1 is LNHNV and CDR2 YYDKDF (reference sequence). V dropped 10 bases and J dropped 2 bases, with 14 bases sitting between them. The CDR3 sequence is 13 residues long. CDR3 DNA: TGTGCCATTGGGGAGGCCACGAACTATGGCTACACCTTC. Residues: CAIGEATNYGYTF.

At least ten counts were recorded for this clonotype. The chain recombines TRBV29-1 with TRBJ2-5, with TRBD1 matching over 8 bases. Germline CDR1 SQVTM, CDR2 ANQGSEA. After removal of 6 bases from V and 5 bases from J, the junction contained 14 bases not matched to a gene. The CDR3 covers 15 residues. The CDR3 region is CSVNSLGQGGETQYF. CDR3 nucleotide sequence: TGCAGCGTGAACTCTTTAGGACAGGGCGGGGAGACCCAGTACTTC. The full variable domain, completed using reference TRBV29-1 and TRBJ2-5, is SAVISQKPSRDICQRGTSLTIQCQVDSQVTMMFWYRQQPGQSLTLIATANQGSEATYESGFVIDKFPISRPNLTFSTLTVSNMSPEDSSIYLCSVNSLGQGGETQYFGPGTRLLVL.

For this clonotype: A read error may explain this, as a much larger clone is one base away. The chain carries TRBV5-1 and TRBJ2-5, with D perhaps TRBD1 (5 bases). The CDR3 runs 14 residues. CDR1 is SGHRS, CDR2 YFSETQ, per germline. V dropped 3 bases and J dropped 13 bases, with 22 bases sitting between them. DNA for the CDR3: TGCGCCAGCAGCTCAGACAGAGGCTCCTACGAGCGGTACTTC. Translating gives CASSSDRGSYERYF.

V is TRBV9 and J is TRBJ2-5, with 10 bases identical to TRBD2. The CDR3 contains 13 residues. The germline CDR1 and CDR2 sequences are SGDLS and YYNGEE. Trimming cost V 1 base and J 11 bases; bases outside gene matches: 5. DNA for the CDR3: TGTGCCAGCAGCGTATCTAGCGGGAGTGAGCAGTACTTC. Its translation is CASSVSSGSEQYF. Filled out from reference TRBV9 and TRBJ2-5, the complete variable domain reads DSGVTQTPKHLITATGQRVTLRCSPRSGDLSVYWYQQSLDQGLQFLIQYYNGEERAKGNILERFSAQQFPDLHSELNLSSLELGDSALYFCASSVSSGSEQYFGPGTRLLVL.

V is TRBV9 and J is TRBJ2-3, with D unclear. This CDR3 has 12 amino acids. V lost 6 bases and J lost 4, with 9 bases in between. Per the germline V gene, CDR1 is SGDLS and CDR2 is YYNGEE. CDR3 sequence: CASTRDADTQYF. The CDR3 region has the DNA TGTGCCAGCACCCGAGACGCAGATACGCAGTATTTT.

About this clonotype itself: It may be a read error: a sequence one base away is much more abundant. Here the CDR3 reads CASSQELGSRGQYF. The CDR3 DNA is TGTGCCAGCAGCCAAGAGTTGGGGTCGCGGGGGCAGTACTTC. The chain employs TRBV3-1 and TRBJ2-5, with TRBD2 identical over 7 bases. Germline loops: CDR1 LGHDT, CDR2 YNNKEL (reference sequence). The CDR3 is made up of 14 amino acids. The V segment lost 0 bases and the J segment 11 bases; nucleotides outside the gene matches: 9.